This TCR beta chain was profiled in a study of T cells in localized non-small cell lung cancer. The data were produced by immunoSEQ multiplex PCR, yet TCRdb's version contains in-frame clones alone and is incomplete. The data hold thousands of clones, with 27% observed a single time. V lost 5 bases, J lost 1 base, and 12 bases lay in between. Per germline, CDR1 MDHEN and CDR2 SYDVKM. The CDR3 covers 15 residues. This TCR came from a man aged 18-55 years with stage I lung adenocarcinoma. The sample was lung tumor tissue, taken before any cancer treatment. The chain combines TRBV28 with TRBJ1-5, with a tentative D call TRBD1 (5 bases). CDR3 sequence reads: CASSPHRTSNQPQHF. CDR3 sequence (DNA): TGTGCCAGCAGTCCCCACAGGACAAGCAATCAGCCCCAGCATTTT.